Reported below is one TCR beta chain. This sample was included in a study of blood T cell repertoires in COVID-19. Study-wide background: Samples of COVID-19 (acute and convalescent) were obtained from the United States, Italy and Spain.

CDR1 and CDR2 (germline): SGHKS, YYEKEE (reference sequence). V lost 0 bases and J 1 base, leaving 7 bases between the germline ends. The length of the CDR3 is 14 residues. TCRdb keeps only in-frame clones here, not all; method: immunoSEQ multiplex PCR. The data contain 90,000 to 110,000 clones, around 81% of them singletons. Sequencing was performed on peripheral blood. The receptor was isolated from a woman in her sixties or seventies with acute or convalescent COVID-19. The genes are TRBV5-5 and TRBJ2-5; D remains unclear. CDR3 in DNA: TGTGCCAGCAGCTTGGGGGCACGCCAAGAGACCCAGTACTTC. This codes for CASSLGARQETQYF.